Below are 17 T cell receptor beta chains sequenced from a single sample in a study of immune cell composition in non-small cell lung cancer. Only in-frame clones appear in the TCRdb table, and some are missing; sequencing was by immunoSEQ multiplex PCR. There are roughly 8,000 clones in the sample; about 75% occur only once, and more than 8% lies in the top ten. The specimen sequenced was lung tumor tissue. Receptor source: a human donor with non-small cell lung cancer.

The J gene is TRBJ2-5, the V gene TRBV7-2; no clear D gene. There are 14 residues in the CDR3. Germline assignment: CDR1 SGHTA and CDR2 FQGNSA. Between the trimmed V and J ends, which lost 0 bases and 2 bases, there was a span of 7 bases. The CDR3 DNA reads TGTGCCAGCAGCTTAGCAGGCAGGCAAGAGACCCAGTACTTC. Translated: CASSLAGRQETQYF.

The chain has TRBV11-2 and TRBJ2-3; D unclear. The V end lost 2 bases, the J end lost 5 bases, and 5 bases lay between the germline ends. From germline, CDR1 is SGHAT and CDR2 FQNNGV. This CDR3 is 12 amino acids long. CDR3 sequence (DNA): TGTGCCAGCAGCTTATTTAGAGATACGCAGTATTTT. As protein: CASSLFRDTQYF. Looking up the rest from reference TRBV11-2 and TRBJ2-3 gives the full variable domain: EAGVAQSPRYKIIEKRQSVAFWCNPISGHATLYWYQQILGQGPKLLIQFQNNGVVDDSQLPKDRFSAERLKGVDSTLKIQPAKLEDSAVYLCASSLFRDTQYFGPGTRLTVL.

A single count supports this clone. The chain recombines TRBV2 with TRBJ1-1; 7 bases match TRBD1. CDR3 length: 15 amino acids. After removal of 1 base from V and 1 base from J, the junction contained 3 bases not matched to a gene. Germline assignment: CDR1 SNHLY and CDR2 FYNNEI. Written as DNA, the CDR3 is TGTGCCAGCAGTGAAGGGGCAGGGGGGAACACTGAAGCTTTCTTT. It translates to CASSEGAGGNTEAFF.

The chain recombines TRBV5-6 with TRBJ1-5; D ambiguous. Looked up from germline, CDR1 is SGHDT and CDR2 is YYEEEE. The CDR3 length is 16 residues. V was pared by 1 base and J by 1 base, with 12 bases between. The CDR3 spells CASSLRGSLSNQPQHF. Here the CDR3 DNA reads TGTGCCAGCAGCTTGAGAGGGAGCTTGAGCAATCAGCCCCAGCATTTT.

The J gene is TRBJ2-1, the V gene TRBV7-3; D possibly corresponds to TRBD2 (7 bases). Per germline, CDR1 SGHTA and CDR2 FQGTGA. The CDR3 sequence is 14 residues long. Between the trimmed V and J ends, which lost 5 bases and 6 bases, there was a span of 14 bases. The CDR3 protein is CASSAEGGGNEQFF. The CDR3 nucleotides are TGTGCCAGCAGCGCAGAGGGGGGGGGCAATGAGCAGTTCTTC.

This chain links TRBV28 with TRBJ2-7; the match to TRBD1 covers 8 bases. The germline CDR1 and CDR2 sequences are MDHEN and SYDVKM. The CDR3 has 13 amino acids. V lost 7 bases, J lost 4 bases, and 6 bases stayed unmatched. This CDR3 reads CASTLTGAYEQYF. The CDR3 DNA reads as TGTGCCAGCACCCTGACAGGGGCATACGAGCAGTACTTC. Full variable domain (rest looked up from reference TRBV28 and TRBJ2-7): DVKVTQSSRYLVKRTGEKVFLECVQDMDHENMFWYRQDPGLGLRLIYFSYDVKMKEKGDIPEGYSVSREKKERFSLILESASTNQTSMYLCASTLTGAYEQYFGPGTRLTVT.

Concerning this clone: The junction departs from germline at one end; a sequencing error may be responsible. CDR3 sequence: CASSEGQPTNYGYTF. The CDR3 DNA sequence: TGTGCCAGCAGCGAAGGACAGCCAACTAACTATGGCTACACCTTC. The chain employs TRBV6-1 and TRBJ1-2; D possibly corresponds to TRBD1 (6 bases). Per germline, CDR1 MNHNS and CDR2 SASEGT. The CDR3 contains 15 residues.

This clone was counted a few times. The chain combines TRBV18 with TRBJ1-1, with D perhaps TRBD1 (5 bases). The CDR3 extends over 12 amino acids. Trimming pared 0 bases from V and 9 bases from J, leaving 8 bases between. Germline V gives CDR1 KGHSH, CDR2 LQKENI. As DNA, the CDR3 is TGTGCCAGCTCACCACCGGGGGGACAAGCTTTCTTT. Encoded protein: CASSPPGGQAFF.

The CDR3 loop is CASSDEVSRSGNTIYF. Here the CDR3 DNA reads TGTGCCAGCAGTGACGAGGTAAGTCGCTCTGGAAACACCATATATTTT. V usage is TRBV6-4 and J usage is TRBJ1-3; D is ambiguous. The germline V gene encodes CDR1 MRHNA and CDR2 SNTAGT. With 2 bases removed from V and 0 bases from J, the gap between germline ends came to 11 bases. This CDR3 has 16 amino acids.

The rearrangement uses TRBV19 and TRBJ2-1; 10 bases align to TRBD2. The CDR3 loop spans 15 amino acids. With 3 bases clipped from V and 6 bases from J, the junction kept 5 bases outside the gene matches. Germline V gene lookup returns CDR1 LNHDA and CDR2 SQIVND (reference sequence). The chain's CDR3 is CASSISASGGNEQFF. The CDR3 bases are TGTGCCAGTAGTATTTCGGCTAGCGGGGGCAATGAGCAGTTCTTC.

V is TRBV7-8 and J is TRBJ2-1, with D possibly TRBD2 on 5 matching bases. This CDR3 comprises 13 residues. V lost 5 bases and J 7 bases, leaving 12 bases between the germline ends. Germline lookup yields CDR1 SGHVS and CDR2 FQNEAQ. The CDR3 sequence is CASSPTGFNEQFF. The CDR3 DNA reads as TGTGCCAGCAGCCCGACGGGGTTTAATGAGCAGTTCTTC.

This clone has a handful of counts. In DNA form, the CDR3 reads TGTGCCAGCAGTCACTGGACAGGATTTGAAGAGACCCAGTACTTC. Its protein product is CASSHWTGFEETQYF. This chain links TRBV27 with TRBJ2-5; 7 nucleotides line up with TRBD1. Looked up from germline, CDR1 is MNHEY and CDR2 is SMNVEV (reference sequence). The CDR3 has 15 residues. V dropped 5 bases and J dropped 3; count of bases not matched to a gene: 9.

This clone was observed once. The chain combines TRBV19 with TRBJ1-6, with D possibly being TRBD1 (6 bases). Germline V gives CDR1 LNHDA, CDR2 SQIVND (reference sequence). The V end lost 7 bases, the J end lost 7 bases, and 11 bases lay between the germline ends. The CDR3 contains 13 residues. DNA for the CDR3: TGTGCCAGTAATCGGCAGGGGAATTCACCCCTCCACTTT. As protein: CASNRQGNSPLHF.

This clone was seen a handful of times. CDR3: CASSLTGELFF. The CDR3, as DNA: TGTGCCAGCAGCCTCACCGGGGAGCTGTTTTTT. This chain uses TRBV2 with TRBJ2-2, with unresolved D. V was pared by 6 bases and J by 4 bases, with 3 bases between. CDR3 length: 11 amino acids. The germline CDR1 and CDR2 sequences are SNHLY and FYNNEI.

The chain carries TRBV2 and TRBJ2-1; 7 positions match TRBD1. The CDR3 is 15 amino acids. Germline CDR1 SNHLY, CDR2 FYNNEI. The ends lost 6 bases at V and 3 bases at J; junction bases unmatched: 8. This CDR3 is CASSRDRGDYNEQFF. CDR3 DNA: TGTGCCAGCAGCCGGGACAGAGGGGACTACAATGAGCAGTTCTTC.

The genes are TRBV2 and TRBJ2-5, with D tentatively TRBD2 (5 bases). With 3 bases removed from V and 3 bases from J, the gap between germline ends came to 8 bases. The CDR3 has 13 residues. Germline-derived CDR1 and CDR2 are SNHLY and FYNNEI. CDR3 DNA: TGTGCCAGCAGTGAGTCGACTAAAGAGACCCAGTACTTC. Its protein is CASSESTKETQYF.

This rearrangement joins TRBV28 to TRBJ1-1; D is unresolved. CDR1 MDHEN and CDR2 SYDVKM come from the germline V gene. V was pared by 4 bases and J by 9 bases, with 15 bases between. The CDR3 has 13 amino acids. The CDR3 is CASSSPSGAKAFF. As DNA, the CDR3 is TGTGCCAGCAGTTCACCCTCGGGAGCAAAAGCTTTCTTT.